The count of the clone carrying this T cell receptor beta chain is one. This specimen includes other DNA sequences encoding the same CDR3. Per germline, CDR1 MDHEN and CDR2 SYDVKM. CDR3 size: 14 residues. The J segment lost 4 bases and the V segment lost 5 bases, leaving 0 bases of the junction unmatched. This entry is derived from a study of PD-L1 blockade in urothelial cancer. Produced via immunoSEQ multiplex PCR; TCRdb's table is partial and in-frame only. This sample has approximately 110,000 clones, with around 85% found just once. Source: PBMCs, taken around atezolizumab (anti-PD-L1) treatment. The chain employs TRBV28 and TRBJ2-1, with TRBD2 matching over 12 bases. This TCR was recovered from a man aged 45-65 years with urothelial cancer. The CDR3 reads CASSGLAGYNEQFF. For the CDR3, the DNA is TGTGCCAGCAGTGGACTAGCGGGATACAATGAGCAGTTCTTC.